These 19 T cell receptor beta chains came from one sample sequenced in a study of blood T cell repertoires in COVID-19. Sequenced by immunoSEQ multiplex PCR; TCRdb stores in-frame clones only, minus some. Among 300,000 to 450,000 clones listed, more than 70% were seen once. Sample: peripheral blood. These receptors were taken from a woman aged 55 to 70 with COVID-19, enrolled during active disease.

The V gene is TRBV11-2, the J gene TRBJ2-5, with 10 bases fitting TRBD1. With V trimmed by 5 bases and J by 6 bases, 9 bases remained unmatched. The CDR3 spans 15 residues. Looked up from germline, CDR1 is SGHAT and CDR2 is FQNNGV. The CDR3 loop reads CASSPGQGYEKTQYF. CDR3 DNA sequence: TGTGCCAGCAGCCCGGGACAGGGGTACGAGAAGACCCAGTACTTC.

The DNA of the CDR3 is TGTGCCAGCAGCCAAGAGGTTAGAGGACTAGCCAAAAACATTCAGTACTTC. It specifies CASSQEVRGLAKNIQYF. The genes are TRBV14 and TRBJ2-4, with a weak D call TRBD2 (5 bases). Germline CDR1 reads SGHDN; CDR2 reads FVKESK. V lost 0 bases, J lost 0 bases, and 12 bases lay in between. This CDR3 has 17 residues.

The chain uses TRBV18 and TRBJ1-6, with no clear D. The CDR3 extends over 16 amino acids. Germline V CDR1 and CDR2: KGHSH, LQKENI. The V gene lost 2 bases and the J gene lost 9 bases, with 17 bases spanning the gap. Written as DNA, the CDR3 is TGTGCCAGCTCACCAAGTACCCCAGTCGAGGGTTCACCCCTCCACTTT. Translated: CASSPSTPVEGSPLHF.

V is TRBV7-3 and J is TRBJ2-3; D is unresolved. The ends were cut back, 5 bases at V and 4 bases at J, with 7 bases in the middle. This CDR3 contains 12 residues. The germline V gene has CDR1 SGHTA and CDR2 FQGTGA. CDR3 DNA: TGTGCCAGCAGCCCGTCTTCAGATACGCAGTATTTT. Translated, it gives CASSPSSDTQYF.

This chain links TRBV3-1 (or the pseudogene TRBV3-2) with TRBJ1-1, with 9 nucleotides matching TRBD1. Germline V gene data show CDR1 as LGHDT and CDR2 as YNNKEL (reference sequence). V gave up 4 bases and J gave up 5 bases; unmatched junction bases: 8. The CDR3 is 15 amino acids. CDR3: CASSLGTGSRTEAFF. CDR3 DNA sequence: TGTGCCAGCAGCCTCGGGACAGGGAGTAGAACTGAAGCTTTCTTT.

The chain has TRBV28 and TRBJ2-3, with 8 bases that match TRBD2. Germline loops: CDR1 MDHEN, CDR2 SYDVKM. The CDR3 extends over 13 amino acids. The ends lost 4 bases at V and 4 bases at J; junction bases unmatched: 1. CDR3: CASSSAGADTQYF. CDR3 DNA: TGTGCCAGCAGTTCAGCGGGGGCAGATACGCAGTATTTT.

This clone was found a few times. The chain has TRBV2 and TRBJ2-7; 7 nucleotides agree with TRBD1. The CDR3 extends over 13 amino acids. The ends lost 4 bases at V and 5 bases at J; junction bases unmatched: 5. Germline V gene data show CDR1 as SNHLY and CDR2 as FYNNEI. For the CDR3, the DNA is TGTGCCAGCAGTGCTGGGACAGTCCACGAGCAGTACTTC. Protein: CASSAGTVHEQYF.

This clone appeared once. The chain couples TRBV6-5 to TRBJ1-1; perhaps TRBD1 as D (5 bases). The V end was cut by 8 bases, the J end by 4 bases, with 14 bases between. CDR3 size: 13 residues. Germline lookup yields CDR1 MNHEY and CDR2 SVGAGI. The CDR3 here is CASRQGLVTEAFF. CDR3 DNA: TGTGCCAGCCGGCAGGGTCTAGTCACTGAAGCTTTCTTT.

A single count supports this clone. This chain links TRBV4-1 with TRBJ2-1; TRBD2 matches 7 bases. With V trimmed by 2 bases and J by 0 bases, 4 bases remained unmatched. This CDR3 has 16 residues. The V gene's germline CDR1 is MGHRA and CDR2 YSYEKL. The CDR3 loop is CASSQLPGGSYNEQFF. The CDR3 nucleotides read TGCGCCAGCAGCCAATTGCCGGGGGGCTCCTACAATGAGCAGTTCTTC.

The gene calls are TRBV3-1 (or the pseudogene TRBV3-2) and TRBJ1-6; no firm D call. This CDR3 region has 16 residues. CDR1 is LGHDT and CDR2 is YNNKEL in the germline V gene (reference sequence). The V end was cut by 5 bases, the J end by 1 base, with 12 bases between. The CDR3 is CASSAYRGSYNSPLHF. Here the CDR3 DNA reads TGTGCCAGCAGCGCTTACCGGGGTTCCTATAATTCACCCCTCCACTTT.

The V call is TRBV28, the J call TRBJ1-4; 9 positions match TRBD1. V was pared by 4 bases and J by 8 bases, with 8 bases of the junction left unmatched. This CDR3 contains 15 residues. In germline, CDR1 is MDHEN, CDR2 SYDVKM. The DNA for the CDR3 is TGTGCCAGCAGTTCACTTACAGGGGGCCGGGAAAAACTGTTTTTT. Translated, it gives CASSSLTGGREKLFF.

This chain links TRBV6-5 with TRBJ2-5, with TRBD1 matching 8 bases. Germline trimming cut 5 bases from V and 4 bases from J; bases unmatched to any gene: 6. There are 14 residues in the CDR3. CDR1 is MNHEY, CDR2 SVGAGI, per germline. The CDR3 DNA reads TGTGCCAGCAGTCACGACAGGGGAACAGAGACCCAGTACTTC. It is translated as CASSHDRGTETQYF.

The chain has TRBV19 and TRBJ1-1; the D is unclear. The V end was cut by 1 base, the J end by 4 bases, with 10 bases between. CDR1 and CDR2 from the germline V gene are LNHDA and SQIVND (reference sequence). The CDR3 is made up of 14 amino acids. For the CDR3, the DNA is TGTGCCAGTAGTATAGCGCGGGGTGGCACTGAAGCTTTCTTT. The encoded protein is CASSIARGGTEAFF. Complete variable domain (other parts from reference TRBV19 and TRBJ1-1): DGGITQSPKYLFRKEGQNVTLSCEQNLNHDAMYWYRQDPGQGLRLIYYSQIVNDFQKGDIAEGYSVSREKKESFPLTVTSAQKNPTAFYLCASSIARGGTEAFFGQGTRLTVV.

J is TRBJ2-7 and V is TRBV20-1; D is unresolved. V was pared by 0 bases and J by 7 bases, with 7 bases between. The V gene's germline CDR1 is DFQATT and CDR2 SNEGSKA (reference sequence). The CDR3 is made up of 11 amino acids. The CDR3 sequence is CSARDQREQYF. CDR3 in DNA: TGCAGTGCTAGAGATCAGAGGGAGCAGTACTTC.

The chain uses TRBV12-2 and TRBJ2-7; the D segment call TRBD1 is taken from the table without a DNA check. TRBV12-2 is reported as a pseudogene. The CDR3 totals 14 residues. This chain's CDR3 is CASRLNRDSYEQYF. DNA for the CDR3: TGTGCAAGTCGCTTAAACAGGGACTCCTACGAGCAGTACTTC.

The gene calls are TRBV2 and TRBJ1-4; 8 bases align to TRBD1. CDR1 is SNHLY, CDR2 FYNNEI, per germline. This CDR3 has 14 residues. V gave up 3 bases and J gave up 10 bases; unmatched junction bases: 7. Written as DNA, the CDR3 is TGTGCCAGCAGTGAGCAGGGGGCTGGTGGAAAACTGTTTTTT. It codes for CASSEQGAGGKLFF.

The V and J genes are TRBV5-6 and TRBJ1-2; 8 bases line up with TRBD1. V dropped 6 bases and J dropped 4; count of bases not matched to a gene: 8. The CDR3 is 14 residues long. Germline V lookup: CDR1 SGHDT, CDR2 YYEEEE. CDR3 nucleotides: TGTGCCAGCAAGTCAGGGGGCGCGGGCTATGGCTACACCTTC. It translates to CASKSGGAGYGYTF. The whole variable domain, remainder taken from reference TRBV5-6 and TRBJ1-2, is DAGVTQSPTHLIKTRGQQVTLRCSPKSGHDTVSWYQQALGQGPQFIFQYYEEEERQRGNFPDRFSGHQFPNYSSELNVNALLLGDSALYLCASKSGGAGYGYTFGSGTRLTVV.

The chain combines TRBV4-1 with TRBJ2-7, with D perhaps matching TRBD1 (6 bases). CDR3 length: 15 residues. V was cut by 4 bases and J by 2 bases, with 15 bases left in between. Germline V gives CDR1 MGHRA, CDR2 YSYEKL. The CDR3 coding sequence is TGCGCCAGCAGCCGACCGGACAGCCGGACCTACGAGCAGTACTTC. The encoded protein is CASSRPDSRTYEQYF.

Here the CDR3 reads CASSLTVGGRAEAFF. CDR3 in DNA: TGTGCCAGCAGTTTGACGGTGGGAGGTCGGGCTGAAGCTTTCTTT. The chain has TRBV6-5 and TRBJ1-1, with D unresolved. Germline CDR1 and CDR2: MNHEY and SVGAGI. There are 15 residues in the CDR3. V lost 4 bases and J 6 bases, leaving 18 bases between the germline ends.